The 26 T cell receptor beta chains listed next were all sequenced from one sample in a study of coeliac disease. Clones were sequenced by immunoSEQ multiplex PCR, and TCRdb holds only the in-frame ones, with some missing. The sample holds thousands of clones, around 70% seen once. The sequenced sample was lamina propria lymphocytes from the gut. These TCRs come from a man younger than 45 with celiac disease.

This clone appeared a few times. The rearrangement uses TRBV2 and TRBJ2-2; 7 bases are shared with TRBD1. This CDR3 comprises 14 residues. V was clipped by 8 bases and J by 6 bases; unmatched bases: 9. The V gene's germline CDR1 is SNHLY and CDR2 FYNNEI. CDR3 loop: CASLTGRGAGELFF. The CDR3 nucleotides read TGTGCCAGCTTGACAGGGAGAGGTGCCGGGGAGCTGTTTTTT.

The chain is built from TRBV29-1 and TRBJ2-5; the D gene is possibly TRBD2 (6 bases). The J call is in doubt because the DNA end fits TRBJ2-7 better. The CDR3 is 12 residues long. Germline V CDR1 and CDR2: SQVTM, ANQGSEA. The CDR3 region is CSVGRDGPEQYF. DNA for the CDR3: TGCAGCGTTGGGCGGGACGGCCCCGAGCAGTACTTC.

The chain combines TRBV6-4 with TRBJ2-3, with TRBD2 identical over 8 bases. CDR3 length: 16 amino acids. V lost 0 bases and J lost 4; bases outside the gene matches: 6. CDR1 and CDR2 (germline): MRHNA, SNTAGT. CDR3 in DNA: TGTGCCAGCAGTGACTCGACTAGCGAATATGCAGATACGCAGTATTTT. Translating it yields CASSDSTSEYADTQYF.

The chain joins TRBV9 to TRBJ2-1, with 10 bases aligning to TRBD2. Germline V lookup: CDR1 SGDLS, CDR2 YYNGEE. The trim removed 1 base at V and 7 bases at J, leaving 5 bases unmatched. The CDR3 totals 15 residues. This CDR3 is CASSVTSGDRNEQFF. The CDR3, as DNA: TGTGCCAGCAGCGTAACTAGCGGGGACCGGAATGAGCAGTTCTTC.

The chain joins TRBV10-3 to TRBJ2-1, with 11 bases aligning to TRBD2. Germline trimming cut 4 bases from V and 8 bases from J; bases unmatched to any gene: 10. The CDR3 spans 16 residues. Per germline, CDR1 ENHRY and CDR2 SYGVKD. The CDR3 region is CAISASLAGVSYEQFF. The CDR3 DNA reads TGTGCCATCAGTGCCTCACTAGCGGGAGTTAGTTATGAGCAGTTCTTC.

This sequence joins TRBV19 and TRBJ1-5, with D possibly TRBD1 on 6 matching bases. Trimming cost V 6 bases and J 6 bases, with 18 bases left between them. The CDR3 consists of 15 residues. Per germline, CDR1 LNHDA and CDR2 SQIVND (reference sequence). The CDR3 loop reads CASRNTGSGGQPQHF. The CDR3 DNA follows: TGTGCCAGTAGGAATACAGGGTCGGGCGGTCAGCCCCAGCATTTT.

The V and J genes are TRBV6-5 and TRBJ1-4; perhaps TRBD1 as D (5 bases). Trimming took 7 bases from V and 8 from J, leaving 20 bases between them. This CDR3 is built from 15 residues. The V gene's germline CDR1 is MNHEY and CDR2 SVGAGI. Here the CDR3 DNA reads TGTGCCAGCACTCGAACTGGGGCGCCTGGAGAAAAACTGTTTTTT. Protein: CASTRTGAPGEKLFF.

This chain joins TRBV7-2 and TRBJ2-5; D possibly corresponds to TRBD1 (5 bases). This CDR3 spans 13 amino acids. Germline loops: CDR1 SGHTA, CDR2 FQGNSA. V was shortened by 0 bases and J by 9 bases, with 11 bases between the two germline ends. The CDR3 DNA reads as TGTGCCAGCAGCTTAGCGACAGATGGGGCCCAGTACTTC. It yields the protein CASSLATDGAQYF. Filled out from reference TRBV7-2 and TRBJ2-5, the complete variable domain reads GAGVSQSPSNKVTEKGKDVELRCDPISGHTALYWYRQSLGQGLEFLIYFQGNSAPDKSGLPSDRFSAERTGGSVSTLTIQRTQQEDSAVYLCASSLATDGAQYFGPGTRLLVL.

Remarks on this clone: Its ends do not fully match the called genes, so a read error is possible. J is TRBJ1-1 and V is TRBV30; TRBD1 matches 7 bases. CDR1 is GTSNPN, CDR2 SVGIG, per germline (reference sequence). The length of the CDR3 is 14 residues. In DNA, the CDR3 is TGTGCCTGGAGTGCCGCACAGGGGAACACTAAAGCTTTCTTT. Protein product: CAWSAAQGNTKAFF.

In this sample, this clone turned up once. The chain uses TRBV6-4 and TRBJ2-1; maybe TRBD2 (7 bases). CDR1 and CDR2 from the germline V gene are MRHNA and SNTAGT. The CDR3 totals 13 residues. Deletions cut 6 bases from V and 4 bases from J, with 10 bases between. CDR3: CASSAGAYNEQFF. For the CDR3, the DNA is TGTGCCAGCAGCGCGGGGGCTTACAATGAGCAGTTCTTC.

The V call is TRBV28, the J call TRBJ2-7; perhaps TRBD2 as D (5 bases). This CDR3 spans 19 amino acids. Trimming left V 2 bases short and J 1 base short, with 24 bases between. Germline loops: CDR1 MDHEN, CDR2 SYDVKM. Here the CDR3 DNA reads TGTGCCAGCAGTTTAAAAGGGTTACCAGTTCGGGTAGCGTCCTACGAGCAGTACTTC. Residues: CASSLKGLPVRVASYEQYF.

The gene calls are TRBV19 and TRBJ1-2, with D tentatively TRBD1 (5 bases). CDR3 length: 15 amino acids. Germline CDR1 LNHDA, CDR2 SQIVND (reference sequence). V lost 7 bases to trimming and J lost 3 bases, with 18 bases between them. The CDR3 DNA sequence: TGTGCCAGTACCCCAACGTGGGGGGTCGACTATGGCTACACCTTC. Its translation: CASTPTWGVDYGYTF. The whole variable domain, remainder taken from reference TRBV19 and TRBJ1-2, is DGGITQSPKYLFRKEGQNVTLSCEQNLNHDAMYWYRQDPGQGLRLIYYSQIVNDFQKGDIAEGYSVSREKKESFPLTVTSAQKNPTAFYLCASTPTWGVDYGYTFGSGTRLTVV.

The chain combines TRBV5-6 with TRBJ2-1, with D perhaps matching TRBD1 (5 bases). The V gene's germline CDR1 is SGHDT and CDR2 YYEEEE. The V end lost 2 bases, the J end lost 6 bases, and 15 bases lay between the germline ends. CDR3 length equals 15 residues. In DNA, the CDR3 is TGTGCCAGCAGCTTCGAATGGGGCGCGTCCAATGAGCAGTTCTTC. This gives the protein CASSFEWGASNEQFF.

The chain joins TRBV4-1 to TRBJ2-3; 12 bases line up with TRBD2. The CDR3 is 17 residues long. Germline V gives CDR1 MGHRA, CDR2 YSYEKL. Trimming cost V 2 bases and J 4 bases; bases outside gene matches: 7. The CDR3 reads CASSQRASGGDADTQYF. The CDR3 coding sequence is TGCGCCAGCAGCCAAAGAGCTAGCGGGGGGGACGCAGATACGCAGTATTTT.

CDR3 sequence reads: CASRAQGHESPLHF. The CDR3 coding sequence is TGCGCCAGCAGGGCACAGGGTCATGAATCACCCCTCCACTTT. This chain connects TRBV10-1 to TRBJ1-6, with D perhaps TRBD1 (6 bases). Trimming stripped 6 bases from V and 10 bases from J, with 16 bases between. The CDR3 runs 14 residues. Germline CDR1 reads WNHNN; CDR2 reads SYGVQD (reference sequence).

The rearrangement links TRBV5-1 to TRBJ2-7; tentative D call: TRBD2 (6 bases). CDR1 is SGHRS, CDR2 YFSETQ, per germline. V was pared by 5 bases and J by 1 base, with 10 bases between. CDR3 length: 13 amino acids. In DNA, the CDR3 is TGCGCCAGCAGGGAGGGCGCTTCCTACGAGCAGTACTTC. Its protein product is CASREGASYEQYF.

The chain employs TRBV19 and TRBJ2-4, with a possible D match to TRBD2 (6 bases). Germline CDR1 and CDR2: LNHDA and SQIVND (reference sequence). This CDR3 spans 16 amino acids. V was clipped by 2 bases and J by 3 bases, with 14 bases between them. The CDR3 coding sequence is TGTGCCAGTAGTATACCCCGGGGGATGGACAAAAACATTCAGTACTTC. Translating gives CASSIPRGMDKNIQYF.

CDR3 DNA: TGTGCCAGCAGCGCAGCGGCTAGCGGCTCCTACGAGCAGTACTTC. It is translated as CASSAAASGSYEQYF. This chain uses TRBV6-5 with TRBJ2-7; 7 bases match TRBD2. The germline V gene encodes CDR1 MNHEY and CDR2 SVGAGI. This CDR3 spans 15 amino acids. V dropped 6 bases and J dropped 0; count of bases not matched to a gene: 8.

The CDR3 region is CASSLRTGDTGELFF. CDR3 bases: TGTGCCAGCAGCCTAAGGACAGGGGACACCGGGGAGCTGTTTTTT. This chain uses TRBV5-5 with TRBJ2-2; TRBD1 aligns across 9 bases. CDR1 is SGHKS and CDR2 is YYEKEE in the germline V gene (reference sequence). The CDR3 loop spans 15 amino acids. J was trimmed by 3 bases and V by 4 bases; bases with no gene match: 4.

The chain has TRBV5-8 and TRBJ2-6, with D unclear. Germline V lookup: CDR1 SGHTS, CDR2 YDEGEE. The CDR3 has 12 residues. Trimming removed 6 bases from V and 1 base from J, with 2 bases in between. DNA of the CDR3: TGTGCCAGCACTTCTGGGGCCAACGTCCTGACTTTC. This gives the protein CASTSGANVLTF.

The V call is TRBV7-2, the J call TRBJ2-7, with D maybe TRBD1 (6 bases). CDR1 SGHTA and CDR2 FQGNSA come from the germline V gene. Deletions cut 2 bases from V and 4 bases from J, with 15 bases between. The CDR3 covers 15 residues. Here the CDR3 reads CASSLSRTAAYEQYF. CDR3 in DNA: TGTGCCAGCAGCTTATCTAGGACAGCGGCGTACGAGCAGTACTTC.

The J gene is TRBJ2-5, the V gene TRBV7-9; possible D gene TRBD2, 5 bases. This CDR3 has 13 amino acids. CDR1 is SEHNR and CDR2 is FQNEAQ in the germline V gene (reference sequence). CDR3 DNA sequence: TGTGCTACAGCCCCGGGAAACAGAGAGACCCAGTACTTC. Its translation: CATAPGNRETQYF. The variable domain in full, with the rest retrieved from reference TRBV7-9 and TRBJ2-5, is DTGVSQNPRHKITKRGQNVTFRCDPISEHNRLYWYRQTLGQGPEFLTYFQNEAQLEKSRLLSDRFSAERPKGSFSTLEIQRTEQGDSAMYLCATAPGNRETQYFGPGTRLLVL.

The chain uses TRBV21-1 and TRBJ2-5; TRBD1 reflects the table's D call only, with no check against the DNA. TRBV21-1 is recorded as a pseudogene. The CDR3 has 14 residues. The CDR3 DNA follows: TGTGCCAGCAGCAAAGTTCGAGGGGGAGAGACCCAGTACTTC. Residues: CASSKVRGGETQYF.

This clone came up a few times. The chain uses TRBV4-3 and TRBJ1-1; the D gene is possibly TRBD1 (6 bases). The ends were cut back, 5 bases at V and 0 bases at J, with 7 bases in the middle. CDR3 length: 13 amino acids. Germline CDR1 reads LGHNA; CDR2 reads YSLEER. The CDR3 sequence is CASSWGLNTEAFF. As DNA, the CDR3 is TGCGCCAGCAGCTGGGGGCTGAACACTGAAGCTTTCTTT.

The chain has TRBV11-3 and TRBJ1-2; D is unclear. Germline CDR1 reads SGHNT; CDR2 reads YENEEA. The ends were cut back, 5 bases at V and 1 base at J, with 23 bases in the middle. The CDR3 contains 18 residues. The chain's CDR3 is CASSPFCGVPNYNYGYTF. The CDR3, as DNA: TGTGCCAGCAGCCCATTCTGCGGAGTCCCTAATTATAACTATGGCTACACCTTC.

This clone turned up a few times. The chain uses TRBV15 and TRBJ1-3; possible D gene TRBD1, 6 bases. The germline gives CDR1 LNHNV, CDR2 YYDKDF (reference sequence). The CDR3 covers 15 residues. The V and J ends lost 0 bases and 2 bases respectively, with 8 bases between them. This chain's CDR3 is CATSRDPGAGNTIYF. Here the CDR3 DNA reads TGTGCCACCAGCAGAGATCCAGGGGCTGGAAACACCATATATTTT.